What follows are 22 T cell receptor beta chains derived from one specimen sequenced in a study of identifying expanded T cells in peripheral blood. Libraries were prepared by immunoSEQ multiplex PCR; TCRdb keeps only in-frame clonotypes and omits some of them. The sample consists of about 90,000 clones, around 84% of them appearing once. The sequencing input was blood. The receptors were gathered from a person between 18 and 70 years old in good health.

The chain links TRBV27 to TRBJ1-6; no firm D call. Germline lookup yields CDR1 MNHEY and CDR2 SMNVEV (reference sequence). V dropped 8 bases and J dropped 0 bases, with 2 bases sitting between them. The CDR3 covers 12 residues. CDR3 bases: TGTGCCAGCGGCTCCTATAATTCACCCCTCCACTTT. Its translation: CASGSYNSPLHF.

The gene calls are TRBV6-1 and TRBJ1-2, with 11 positions matching TRBD1. The junction had 3 bases not matched to a gene; V was cut back by 6 bases and J by 6 bases. The CDR3 covers 13 residues. The germline gives CDR1 MNHNS, CDR2 SASEGT. The CDR3 is CASSWTGGNGYTF. CDR3 nucleotide sequence: TGTGCCAGCAGCTGGACAGGGGGCAATGGCTACACCTTC.

V and J are TRBV4-1 and TRBJ2-5; D not certain. The germline CDR1 and CDR2 sequences are MGHRA and YSYEKL. Trimming took off 1 base at V and 5 bases at J, with 11 bases between the two ends. The CDR3 has 14 amino acids. CDR3 residues: CASSQGAYGETQYF. The CDR3 DNA sequence: TGCGCCAGCAGCCAAGGAGCATATGGGGAGACCCAGTACTTC.

This clone was detected only once. The rearrangement links TRBV10-3 to TRBJ1-5; D perhaps matches TRBD1 (5 bases). This CDR3 region has 17 residues. CDR1 is ENHRY, CDR2 SYGVKD, per germline. V lost 4 bases, J lost 0 bases, and 16 bases lay in between. The CDR3 DNA reads as TGTGCCATCAGTGGGGGCAGCTCTCAGTATAGCAATCAGCCCCAGCATTTT. Translated, it gives CAISGGSSQYSNQPQHF.

CDR3 sequence (DNA): TGCGCCAGCAGCCAAGATCAAGGGTATGGCTACACCTTC. Translated, it gives CASSQDQGYGYTF. The chain is built from TRBV4-3 and TRBJ1-2; no definite D call. Per the germline V gene, CDR1 is LGHNA and CDR2 is YSLEER. V was shortened by 0 bases and J by 5 bases, with 7 bases between the two germline ends. This CDR3 is built from 13 residues.

V gene TRBV6-1 combines with J gene TRBJ2-5; 7 positions match TRBD1. This CDR3 comprises 15 residues. Per the germline V gene, CDR1 is MNHNS and CDR2 is SASEGT. The ends lost 7 bases at V and 1 base at J; junction bases unmatched: 9. The CDR3 reads CASTQNPGGQETQYF. For the CDR3, the DNA is TGTGCCAGCACCCAAAACCCAGGGGGCCAAGAGACCCAGTACTTC.

The rearrangement uses TRBV7-9 and TRBJ2-7, with unresolved D. Germline V gene data show CDR1 as SEHNR and CDR2 as FQNEAQ (reference sequence). V lost 8 bases and J 5 bases, leaving 7 bases between the germline ends. The CDR3 loop spans 10 amino acids. CDR3 loop: CASGGDEQYF. DNA of the CDR3: TGTGCCAGCGGTGGGGACGAGCAGTACTTC.

In this sample, this clone turned up a few times. This chain uses TRBV30 with TRBJ1-5; D is ambiguous. This CDR3 is 13 amino acids long. V lost 0 bases and J 4 bases, leaving 7 bases between the germline ends. From germline, CDR1 is GTSNPN and CDR2 SVGIG (reference sequence). The CDR3 coding sequence is TGTGCCTGGAGTGTGAAGGGAAATCAGCCCCAGCATTTT. Its protein product is CAWSVKGNQPQHF.

The chain employs TRBV6-5 and TRBJ1-6; D remains unclear. The V and J ends lost 6 bases and 8 bases respectively, with 14 bases between them. There are 14 residues in the CDR3. Per the germline V gene, CDR1 is MNHEY and CDR2 is SVGAGI. CDR3 DNA: TGTGCCAGCAGGAAGACGGACGATCATTCACCCCTCCACTTT. Its translation: CASRKTDDHSPLHF.

The chain uses TRBV30 and TRBJ1-3; no reliable D call. This CDR3 region has 13 residues. Trimming stripped 0 bases from V and 8 bases from J, with 11 bases between. CDR1 GTSNPN and CDR2 SVGIG come from the germline V gene (reference sequence). The CDR3: CAWSVGNRHTIYF. The CDR3 DNA reads as TGTGCCTGGAGTGTAGGGAACCGCCACACCATATATTTT.

The chain recombines TRBV28 with TRBJ2-3; D is possibly TRBD2 (7 bases). There are 16 residues in the CDR3. CDR1 and CDR2 from the germline V gene are MDHEN and SYDVKM. Trimming shortened V by 5 bases and J by 7 bases, and 22 bases separated the two germline ends. Here the CDR3 DNA reads TGTGCCAGCAGTCTGTCGACGGGGGGCGCTCGGTATACGCAGTATTTT. This sequence encodes CASSLSTGGARYTQYF.

This chain joins TRBV6-1 and TRBJ1-1; D gene ambiguous. Germline values: CDR1 MNHNS, CDR2 SASEGT. V was shortened by 7 bases and J by 5 bases, with 20 bases between the two germline ends. This CDR3 is built from 15 residues. The chain's CDR3 is CASTLQTVGGTEAFF. The CDR3 nucleotides read TGTGCCAGCACCCTTCAGACCGTCGGAGGAACTGAAGCTTTCTTT.

In DNA, the CDR3 is TGTGCCAGCAGCTGGGGAGTTGAAGCTTTCTTT. Translated: CASSWGVEAFF. The chain carries TRBV5-6 and TRBJ1-1; D is ambiguous. Germline CDR1 and CDR2: SGHDT and YYEEEE. V was cut by 3 bases and J by 7 bases, with 7 bases left in between. The CDR3 contains 11 residues.

The chain is built from TRBV15 and TRBJ2-5; D not resolved. CDR1 and CDR2 from the germline V gene are LNHNV and YYDKDF (reference sequence). The V and J ends lost 0 bases and 4 bases respectively, with 0 bases between them. This CDR3 is built from 11 residues. DNA for the CDR3: TGTGCCACCAGCAGAGAAGAGACCCAGTACTTC. It yields the protein CATSREETQYF.

The rearrangement uses TRBV2 and TRBJ1-2; D is unresolved. The CDR3 is made up of 14 amino acids. CDR1 is SNHLY, CDR2 FYNNEI, per germline. Trimming shortened V by 2 bases and J by 5 bases, and 12 bases separated the two germline ends. As DNA, the CDR3 is TGTGCCAGCAGTGAATCCCCCAGTGGGTATGGCTACACCTTC. Translation: CASSESPSGYGYTF.

V gene TRBV25-1 combines with J gene TRBJ1-1; D gene unclear. CDR3 length: 13 amino acids. V was trimmed by 5 bases and J by 0 bases, leaving 7 bases between them. The germline V gene encodes CDR1 MGHDK and CDR2 SYGVNS. The CDR3 coding sequence is TGTGCCAGCAGTAGGGAGGTGAACACTGAAGCTTTCTTT. Its protein is CASSREVNTEAFF.

The chain recombines TRBV5-1 with TRBJ2-7; no definite D call. CDR1 and CDR2 (germline): SGHRS, YFSETQ. The CDR3 has 15 amino acids. V shed 2 bases and J shed 6 bases, with 18 bases lying between them. The CDR3 DNA follows: TGCGCCAGCAGCTTAAATTCCGGGTCCCCTCGCGAGCAGTACTTC. This encodes CASSLNSGSPREQYF. Full variable domain (remainder filled in from reference TRBV5-1 and TRBJ2-7): KAGVTQTPRYLIKTRGQQVTLSCSPISGHRSVSWYQQTPGQGLQFLFEYFSETQRNKGNFPGRFSGRQFSNSRSEMNVSTLELGDSALYLCASSLNSGSPREQYFGPGTRLTVT.

The chain carries TRBV14 and TRBJ1-4; no clear D gene. Per germline, CDR1 SGHDN and CDR2 FVKESK. V dropped 3 bases and J dropped 8 bases, with 10 bases sitting between them. The CDR3 totals 13 residues. CDR3 region: CASSQRLWEKLFF. The CDR3 DNA sequence: TGTGCCAGCAGCCAGAGGCTTTGGGAAAAACTGTTTTTT. Combining the CDR3 with reference TRBV14 and TRBJ1-4 gives the whole variable domain EAGVTQFPSHSVIEKGQTVTLRCDPISGHDNLYWYRRVMGKEIKFLLHFVKESKQDESGMPNNRFLAERTGGTYSTLKVQPAELEDSGVYFCASSQRLWEKLFFGSGTQLSVL.

A word on this clone: Other DNA sequences in this sample translate to the same CDR3. V and J are TRBV7-9 and TRBJ1-2; maybe TRBD1 (5 bases). V gave up 8 bases and J gave up 4 bases, with 23 bases separating them. Germline V gene data show CDR1 as SEHNR and CDR2 as FQNEAQ (reference sequence). The CDR3 contains 16 residues. The DNA of the CDR3 is TGTGCCAGCGGTCTCCAGCGGGGGGGTGATGCCTATGGCTACACCTTC. It is translated as CASGLQRGGDAYGYTF.

This chain connects TRBV6-5 to TRBJ1-2; D is unclear. V dropped 7 bases and J dropped 4 bases, with 13 bases sitting between them. Germline CDR1 is MNHEY and CDR2 is SVGAGI. The CDR3 covers 13 residues. The CDR3 spells CASKSTGFYGYTF. CDR3 nucleotides: TGTGCCAGCAAATCGACGGGTTTCTATGGCTACACCTTC.

The chain is built from TRBV19 and TRBJ1-1, with D possibly matching TRBD1 (5 bases). This CDR3 contains 14 residues. Germline V gene data show CDR1 as LNHDA and CDR2 as SQIVND (reference sequence). V was trimmed by 5 bases and J by 3 bases, leaving 13 bases between them. As DNA, the CDR3 is TGTGCCAGTAGTGGGGGGTGGGTGGACACTGAAGCTTTCTTT. Residues: CASSGGWVDTEAFF.

The genes are TRBV14 and TRBJ2-7; TRBD1 aligns across 9 bases. The CDR3 covers 15 residues. The germline V gene encodes CDR1 SGHDN and CDR2 FVKESK. V trimming: 4 bases; J trimming: 5 bases; junction bases outside the gene matches: 9. This CDR3 is CASSPLGDREHEQYF. The CDR3 DNA is TGTGCCAGCAGCCCGCTCGGGGACAGGGAACACGAGCAGTACTTC.